The 18 T cell receptor beta chains below come from one sample, sequenced in a study of T cell changes during pregnancy in multiple sclerosis. Sequenced by immunoSEQ multiplex PCR; TCRdb stores in-frame clones only, minus some. The sample holds 65,000 to 85,000 clones, 85% to 95% seen once. The sample in question was CD4+ T cells from peripheral blood mononuclear cells, obtained after pregnancy. All receptors derive from a female donor with multiple sclerosis, enrolled in a pregnancy study.

The rearrangement uses TRBV28 and TRBJ1-2; 8 bases are shared with TRBD1. The germline V gene encodes CDR1 MDHEN and CDR2 SYDVKM. V was clipped by 6 bases and J by 8 bases; unmatched bases: 8. The CDR3 has 13 residues. The DNA for the CDR3 is TGTGCCAGCAGACCTCAGGGGGCGCAAGGCTACACCTTC. This encodes CASRPQGAQGYTF.

The chain combines TRBV7-9 with TRBJ2-7; the D gene is possibly TRBD1 (6 bases). The V end was cut by 3 bases, the J end by 4 bases, with 13 bases between. Per the germline V gene, CDR1 is SEHNR and CDR2 is FQNEAQ (reference sequence). The CDR3 runs 14 residues. Here the CDR3 reads CASSFIRGGYEQYF. The CDR3 nucleotides are TGTGCCAGCAGCTTTATCAGGGGCGGGTACGAGCAGTACTTC. Together with reference TRBV7-9 and TRBJ2-7, the CDR3 gives the full variable domain: DTGVSQNPRHKITKRGQNVTFRCDPISEHNRLYWYRQTLGQGPEFLTYFQNEAQLEKSRLLSDRFSAERPKGSFSTLEIQRTEQGDSAMYLCASSFIRGGYEQYFGPGTRLTVT.

V gene TRBV5-5 combines with J gene TRBJ2-3; tentative D call: TRBD1 (5 bases). Trimming took off 0 bases at V and 4 bases at J, with 12 bases between the two ends. The CDR3 has 15 residues. Germline V lookup: CDR1 SGHKS, CDR2 YYEKEE (reference sequence). As DNA, the CDR3 is TGTGCCAGCAGCTTGGAAGGGGTGCGTGCAGATACGCAGTATTTT. It translates to CASSLEGVRADTQYF.

V gene TRBV28 combines with J gene TRBJ2-7; a weak D match, TRBD1 (6 bases). The CDR3 consists of 15 residues. Germline CDR1 is MDHEN and CDR2 is SYDVKM. V was clipped by 5 bases and J by 0 bases, with 14 bases between them. The CDR3 reads CASSETRGNSYEQYF. The CDR3 DNA reads TGTGCCAGCAGTGAAACCAGGGGAAACTCCTACGAGCAGTACTTC.

This clone appeared once. V is TRBV6-5 and J is TRBJ1-2; 11 positions agree with TRBD1. The CDR3 spans 15 residues. In germline, CDR1 is MNHEY, CDR2 SVGAGI. V was clipped by 2 bases and J by 8 bases; unmatched bases: 7. Here the CDR3 DNA reads TGTGCCAGCAGTTACGGACAGGGGGCACTGGAAGGCTACACCTTC. Its translation: CASSYGQGALEGYTF.

The CDR3 DNA follows: TGTGCCAGCAGCTTAGGGGGTTCGGGGGCAGGGGGCTACGAGCAGTACTTC. Translation gives CASSLGGSGAGGYEQYF. The V and J genes are TRBV11-2 and TRBJ2-7, with D perhaps TRBD1 (7 bases). CDR3 length: 17 amino acids. The V and J ends lost 1 base and 3 bases respectively, with 19 bases between them. Germline V lookup: CDR1 SGHAT, CDR2 FQNNGV.

The chain combines TRBV14 with TRBJ1-2; 8 bases line up with TRBD1. Germline assignment: CDR1 SGHDN and CDR2 FVKESK. With 3 bases clipped from V and 2 bases from J, the junction kept 8 bases outside the gene matches. The CDR3 sequence is 16 residues long. CDR3 in amino acids: CASSHRGTGQNYGYTF. The CDR3 region has the DNA TGTGCCAGCAGCCATAGAGGGACAGGACAAAACTATGGCTACACCTTC.

V is TRBV2 and J is TRBJ2-7, with D tentatively TRBD2 (6 bases). This CDR3 region has 14 residues. The germline CDR1 and CDR2 sequences are SNHLY and FYNNEI. V was trimmed by 3 bases and J by 5 bases, leaving 14 bases between them. The CDR3 sequence is CASSEWAPGDEQYF. In nucleotides, the CDR3 is TGTGCCAGCAGTGAGTGGGCCCCGGGAGACGAGCAGTACTTC.

The chain carries TRBV21-1 and TRBJ2-7; TRBD2 was called by the table and not checked on the DNA. TRBV21-1 is a pseudogene segment. The CDR3 runs to 17 residues. This chain's CDR3 is CASSKVNSGSHHYEQYF. Here the CDR3 DNA reads TGTGCCAGCAGCAAAGTGAATAGCGGGAGCCACCACTACGAGCAGTACTTC.

This clone was recorded once. The V call is TRBV30, the J call TRBJ1-5, with D possibly matching TRBD1 (5 bases). From germline, CDR1 is GTSNPN and CDR2 SVGIG (reference sequence). Trimming removed 4 bases at V and 4 bases at J, with 17 bases between. The CDR3 totals 15 residues. DNA of the CDR3: TGTGCCTGGAAAGGTTGGGGCCCCGGAAATCAGCCCCAGCATTTT. Protein sequence: CAWKGWGPGNQPQHF.

This clone has a single count. The genes are TRBV2 and TRBJ2-3; 10 positions agree with TRBD2. Per germline, CDR1 SNHLY and CDR2 FYNNEI. Losses at the gene ends were 4 bases for V and 2 bases for J; bases not matched to a gene: 3. This CDR3 has 15 residues. Here the CDR3 DNA reads TGTGCCAGCAGTGGGACTAGCGGCTACACAGATACGCAGTATTTT. Translated, it gives CASSGTSGYTDTQYF. Complete variable domain (other parts from reference TRBV2 and TRBJ2-3): EPEVTQTPSHQVTQMGQEVILRCVPISNHLYFYWYRQILGQKVEFLVSFYNNEISEKSEIFDDQFSVERPDGSNFTLKIRSTKLEDSAMYFCASSGTSGYTDTQYFGPGTRLTVL.

CDR3 loop: CASSFQAGGRVSEQFF. CDR3 nucleotide sequence: TGTGCCAGCAGCTTCCAGGCGGGGGGGAGGGTCAGTGAGCAGTTCTTC. The chain joins TRBV7-9 to TRBJ2-1; 9 positions agree with TRBD2. J lost 9 bases, V lost 3 bases, and 12 bases had no gene match. CDR3 length: 16 amino acids. Germline lookup yields CDR1 SEHNR and CDR2 FQNEAQ (reference sequence).

This chain connects TRBV6-5 to TRBJ2-3; D ambiguous. CDR3 length equals 11 residues. The germline V and J ends were trimmed by 5 bases and 14 bases, with 14 bases remaining between them. Germline V CDR1 and CDR2: MNHEY, SVGAGI. CDR3 DNA: TGTGCCAGCAGTCCCCTCGAGCTTCGGTATTTT. This gives the protein CASSPLELRYF.

The V and J genes are TRBV19 and TRBJ2-1; 13 positions agree with TRBD2. Looked up from germline, CDR1 is LNHDA and CDR2 is SQIVND (reference sequence). Losses at the gene ends were 3 bases for V and 7 bases for J; bases not matched to a gene: 9. The CDR3 runs 17 residues. The CDR3 here is CASSMDVGLAGANEQFF. The DNA of the CDR3 is TGTGCCAGTAGTATGGACGTAGGACTAGCGGGAGCAAATGAGCAGTTCTTC.

The rearrangement links TRBV5-1 to TRBJ1-2, with TRBD1 identical over 7 bases. Germline lookup yields CDR1 SGHRS and CDR2 YFSETQ. The CDR3 covers 15 residues. J gave up 3 bases and V 4 bases, and 9 bases lay outside the gene matches. The CDR3 DNA is TGCGCCAGCAGCCAGACAACCGGGACAGACTATGGCTACACCTTC. Protein sequence: CASSQTTGTDYGYTF. The full variable domain, completed using reference TRBV5-1 and TRBJ1-2, is KAGVTQTPRYLIKTRGQQVTLSCSPISGHRSVSWYQQTPGQGLQFLFEYFSETQRNKGNFPGRFSGRQFSNSRSEMNVSTLELGDSALYLCASSQTTGTDYGYTFGSGTRLTVV.

This sequence joins TRBV30 and TRBJ2-1, with 14 bases identical to TRBD2. Germline CDR1 reads GTSNPN; CDR2 reads SVGIG (reference sequence). This CDR3 has 13 amino acids. Trimming removed 6 bases from V and 7 bases from J; junction bases left unmatched: 2. CDR3 sequence reads: CACGLAGGNEQFF. The CDR3 bases are TGTGCCTGTGGACTAGCGGGAGGTAATGAGCAGTTCTTC.

The V gene is TRBV27, the J gene TRBJ2-5, with 9 bases identical to TRBD1. There are 17 residues in the CDR3. Trimming at V came to 2 bases and at J to 2 bases, leaving 9 bases not matched to a gene. The germline gives CDR1 MNHEY, CDR2 SMNVEV (reference sequence). CDR3 DNA: TGTGCCAGCAGTTTAGGGACAGGGCCATTGTTACAAGAGACCCAGTACTTC. This codes for CASSLGTGPLLQETQYF.

J is TRBJ2-7 and V is TRBV7-8; the D gene is possibly TRBD2 (5 bases). This CDR3 has 17 amino acids. Trimming pared 5 bases from V and 0 bases from J, leaving 20 bases between. From germline, CDR1 is SGHVS and CDR2 FQNEAQ. CDR3 DNA sequence: TGTGCCAGCAGCCGAAGGTCTCTAGCTGTTAGCTCCTACGAGCAGTACTTC. This encodes CASSRRSLAVSSYEQYF.